Sequencing of this T cell receptor beta chain was carried out in a study of blood T cell repertoires in COVID-19. Study at large: T cells, B-cell-depleted T cells, or PBMCs supplied cDNA or gDNA.

How the authors handled the data: Estimates of nucleated cell counts were drawn from the amplification of reference gene primers. Method: immunoSEQ multiplex PCR; TCRdb's copy keeps in-frame clones and lacks some. Clone size and the V and J calls come from that table; the DNA yielded D and trimming. This sample has hundreds of thousands of clones, with roughly 87% found just once. The CDR3 spans 16 residues. The trim removed 3 bases at V and 0 bases at J, leaving 4 bases unmatched. Germline V lookup: CDR1 MNHNS, CDR2 SASEGT. The sequence came from a man aged 18 to 30 with active or convalescent COVID-19. Material: peripheral blood. The V and J genes are TRBV6-1 and TRBJ1-5; 8 nucleotides agree with TRBD1. CDR3 DNA: TGTGCCAGCAGTGAGACAGGGGACTATAGCAATCAGCCCCAGCATTTT. Residues: CASSETGDYSNQPQHF.